This TCR beta chain was sequenced for a study of T cell responses to AZD1222 COVID-19 vaccine listed by TCRdb under 2021. A note on the overall study: A total of about 240 trial participants underwent TCR sequencing, of whom 207 received two doses of AZD1222 and about 26 received two doses of the MenACWY control vaccine. Trial participants were enrolled by age into 18-55, 56-69 and 70-plus year subgroups, with roughly 150, 30 and 60 TCR-sequenced participants respectively. Results the study describes overall, beyond this receptor: The vaccine-associated CD4 TCRs covered the entire spike protein, and the dominant responses fell in regions 160-218 and 743-854. After two AZD1222 doses, both the breadth and the depth of spike-specific TCRs were significantly higher than at day 0 and than in MenACWY recipients. Participants were mostly white British, with more females than males. The authors suggested clonal diversity may have been underestimated. Because no day 14 peak-response samples were available, the repertoires could be characterized only after the peak T cell response. In the small 56-69-year group, the increase in depth fell short of significance, most likely because of low power. Conclusions about previously exposed vaccinees are limited because only five to seven AZD1222 recipients were SARS-CoV-2 seropositive at baseline. Epitopes outside the regions mutated in the B.1.351 and B.1.1.7 variants were reportedly recognized by nearly half of the unique spike-specific TCRs.

Of note for this clone: The clone's antigen remains unknown. No much larger clonotype is one base removed from it; base qualities were not supplied.

The CDR3 regions of human TCRbeta chains were subjected to immunosequencing. In the paper's pipeline: Repertoire TCRs were matched against a reference library of SARS-CoV-2-specific TCRs generated with the MIRA antigen-specificity platform. Breadth was defined as the fraction of unique TCRs that were SARS-CoV-2-associated. Depth was defined as the fraction of total T cells that were SARS-CoV-2-associated. Each spike-specific TCR was assigned to its reactive spike region and to a CD4 or CD8 class using the MIRA data. Log10-transformed breadth and depth values were compared by one-way ANOVA with Sidak's multiple comparisons tests. TCRdb mirrors the immuneACCESS table, restricted to in-frame sequences. Some clones are absent from its copies; in checked studies, under half trace to an unresolved V gene, and the reason for the others is unknown. V and J calls and clone size are given by that table; D and trimming were obtained from the DNA. This sample lists approximately 150,000 clones; roughly 88% were detected once. The top ten clonotypes cover approximately 1.6% of the sample.

The time point label here, explained by the study, means: about 28 days (+/-7) after the second vaccine dose. AZD1222 recipients with second doses at about 4 weeks or about 12 weeks were pooled, because spike-specific TCR depth and breadth did not differ between schedules. Samples from vaccinated people were obtained from the UK trials COV001 and COV002, which included a single-blind randomized controlled phase 2/3 trial of AZD1222 (ChAdOx1 nCoV-19) in healthy adults. For TCRbeta chain sequencing, PBMC samples were collected from trial participants at day 0 and at day 28 after the second dose. From V the trimming removes 9 bases and from J it removes 1 base, while the gene matches leave 5 bases of the junction unaccounted for. From a lookup of the germline V gene (reference sequence), CDR1 and CDR2 are LNHDA and SQIVND. The CDR3 covers 15 residues, taking in both the cysteine and the phenylalanine. Only the CDR3 portion is preserved as DNA: 45 bases, with reading frame beginning at the first base.

Recombination linked TRBV19 to TRBJ1-5, and 11 junction bases match TRBD1. The clonotype comes from an adult who received the AZD1222 COVID-19 vaccine. Sample: peripheral blood, taken 28 days after the second AZD1222 dose. The DNA reads TGTGCCAGCTTGGGGACAGGGGGGAGCAATCAGCCCCAGCATTTT. Translated, it reads CASLGTGGSNQPQHF.